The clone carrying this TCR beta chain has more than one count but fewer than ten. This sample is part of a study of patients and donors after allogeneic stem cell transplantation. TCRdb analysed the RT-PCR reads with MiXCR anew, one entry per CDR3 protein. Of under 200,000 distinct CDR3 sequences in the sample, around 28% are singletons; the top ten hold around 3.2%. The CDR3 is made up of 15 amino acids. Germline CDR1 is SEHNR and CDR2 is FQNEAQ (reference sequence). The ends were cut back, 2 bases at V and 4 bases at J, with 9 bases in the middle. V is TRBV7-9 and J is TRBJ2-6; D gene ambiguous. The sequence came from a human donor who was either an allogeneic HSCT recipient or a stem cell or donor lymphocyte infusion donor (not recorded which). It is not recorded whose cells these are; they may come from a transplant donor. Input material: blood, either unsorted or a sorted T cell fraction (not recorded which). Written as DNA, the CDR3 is TGTGCCAGCAGCTTAAAGGGCTCAGGGGCCAACGTCCTGACTTTC. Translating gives CASSLKGSGANVLTF.